This T cell receptor (beta chain) was observed in a study of patients and donors after allogeneic stem cell transplantation. TCRdb redid the calling of the RT-PCR reads with MiXCR, one entry per CDR3 protein. The sample contains some 960,000 distinct CDR3 sequences, around 17% of which appear only once. The CDR3 consists of 15 residues. V gave up 2 bases and J gave up 5 bases, with 16 bases separating them. Germline lookup yields CDR1 SGHDT and CDR2 YYEEEE. The sequence was collected from a human donor who was either an allogeneic HSCT recipient or a stem cell or donor lymphocyte infusion donor (not recorded which). It is not recorded whose cells these are; they may come from a transplant donor. The sequenced sample consisted of blood, either unsorted or a sorted T cell fraction (not recorded which). The genes are TRBV5-6 and TRBJ2-5; possibly TRBD2 for D (7 bases). CDR3 coding DNA: TGTGCCAGCAGCTTTGCTGGGGGGGCGATGGAGACCCAGTACTTC. Protein sequence: CASSFAGGAMETQYF.